The 20 T cell receptor beta chains presented below share a single source sample, sequenced in a study of identical twins. TCRdb reprocessed the 5' RACE reads via MiXCR and lists one record per CDR3 protein. The sample has 350,000 to 500,000 distinct CDR3 sequences, under 20% seen once. Sequenced input: naive T cells sorted from blood. The receptors were sampled from a man aged 45-65 years in good health.

V gene TRBV6-1 combines with J gene TRBJ2-7, with D perhaps TRBD2 (6 bases). Deletions cut 9 bases from V and 3 bases from J, with 18 bases between. Looked up from germline, CDR1 is MNHNS and CDR2 is SASEGT. CDR3 length equals 14 residues. CDR3 nucleotides: TGTGCCAGTGATGCCGGGAGCCGGGACTACGAGCAGTACTTC. Protein sequence: CASDAGSRDYEQYF.

The J gene is TRBJ2-1, the V gene TRBV5-1; a possible D gene is TRBD2 (6 bases). Germline CDR1 and CDR2: SGHRS and YFSETQ. With 0 bases removed from V and 1 base from J, the gap between germline ends came to 20 bases. The CDR3 length is 19 residues. CDR3 region: CASSLVWGEGPRSYNEQFF. In nucleotides, the CDR3 is TGCGCCAGCAGCTTGGTTTGGGGGGAAGGACCTAGATCCTACAATGAGCAGTTCTTC.

This clonotype was observed a few times. The rearrangement uses TRBV7-6 and TRBJ2-7; 7 bases are shared with TRBD2. CDR1 and CDR2 (germline): SGHVS, FNYEAQ. The V gene end was trimmed by 2 bases and the J gene end by 2 bases; junction bases not matched to a gene: 9. The length of the CDR3 is 16 residues. The CDR3 region has the DNA TGTGCCAGCAGCTTAAGCGGGACTATAGCTGCCTACGAGCAGTACTTC. It encodes CASSLSGTIAAYEQYF. The variable domain in full, completed from reference TRBV7-6 and TRBJ2-7, reads GAGVSQSPRYKVTKRGQDVALRCDPISGHVSLYWYRQALGQGPEFLTYFNYEAQQDKSGLPNDRFSAERPEGSISTLTIQRTEQRDSAMYRCASSLSGTIAAYEQYFGPGTRLTVT.

This chain joins TRBV15 and TRBJ1-6, with 8 bases lining up with TRBD1. Trimming took 4 bases from V and 10 from J; bases not matched to a gene: 12. This CDR3 spans 16 amino acids. Germline values: CDR1 LNHNV, CDR2 YYDKDF (reference sequence). CDR3 region: CATSIRGMDRESPLHF. CDR3 nucleotides: TGTGCCACCAGCATTAGGGGGATGGACAGGGAATCACCCCTCCACTTT.

J is TRBJ2-4 and V is TRBV7-2, with TRBD1 matching 9 bases. The CDR3 is 13 residues long. Losses at the gene ends were 7 bases for V and 6 bases for J; bases not matched to a gene: 4. Germline loops: CDR1 SGHTA, CDR2 FQGNSA. The CDR3 reads CASTTGGRNIQYF. CDR3 in DNA: TGTGCCAGCACGACAGGGGGTCGAAACATTCAGTACTTC.

This chain connects TRBV12-3 or TRBV12-4 to TRBJ1-1, with D perhaps matching TRBD1 (6 bases). Deletions cut 1 base from V and 0 bases from J, with 9 bases between. CDR3 length equals 15 residues. CDR3 DNA sequence: TGTGCCAGCAGTTTAGGGGGGGACATGAACACTGAAGCTTTCTTT. It codes for CASSLGGDMNTEAFF.

The chain links TRBV4-3 to TRBJ1-2, with TRBD1 identical over 7 bases. The germline V gene has CDR1 LGHNA and CDR2 YSLEER. This CDR3 region has 16 residues. The ends lost 0 bases at V and 4 bases at J; junction bases unmatched: 8. The CDR3 nucleotides are TGCGCCAGCAGCCAAGATCATAGGGCAGGGGGCTATGGCTACACCTTC. Its translation is CASSQDHRAGGYGYTF.

This clonotype was detected many times. This chain uses TRBV20-1 with TRBJ1-6; a weak D match, TRBD1 (6 bases). Germline-derived CDR1 and CDR2 are DFQATT and SNEGSKA (reference sequence). The CDR3 has 16 residues. Trimming removed 0 bases at V and 7 bases at J, with 16 bases between. CDR3 DNA sequence: TGCAGTGCTAGAGACCTTACCAGGGGTGGAAATTCACCCCTCCACTTT. Protein: CSARDLTRGGNSPLHF.

V and J are TRBV6-1 and TRBJ2-3; tentatively, D is TRBD1 (5 bases). V lost 5 bases to trimming and J lost 0 bases, with 12 bases between them. Germline CDR1 MNHNS, CDR2 SASEGT. The CDR3 extends over 15 amino acids. The CDR3 DNA follows: TGTGCCAGCAGTCCCCCAGGGTTAAGCACAGATACGCAGTATTTT. Residues: CASSPPGLSTDTQYF.

The chain carries TRBV4-2 and TRBJ2-3, with 9 nucleotides matching TRBD2. The CDR3 sequence is 16 residues long. In germline, CDR1 is LGHNA, CDR2 YNFKEQ. Trimming took 4 bases from V and 3 from J; bases not matched to a gene: 8. CDR3 sequence reads: CASSPRGGGATDTQYF. CDR3 DNA sequence: TGTGCCAGCAGCCCCAGGGGCGGGGGGGCGACAGATACGCAGTATTTT.

The chain carries TRBV27 and TRBJ2-7; 8 bases align to TRBD1. CDR3 length equals 15 residues. Germline CDR1 and CDR2: MNHEY and SMNVEV (reference sequence). Unmatched junction bases numbered 8, after V lost 2 bases and J lost 5 bases. As DNA, the CDR3 is TGTGCCAGCAGTTTAGGGACAGGAGGGCGCAACGAGCAGTACTTC. As protein: CASSLGTGGRNEQYF.

This clonotype was observed a handful of times. This chain connects TRBV19 to TRBJ2-1; 8 bases align to TRBD2. Looked up from germline, CDR1 is LNHDA and CDR2 is SQIVND (reference sequence). J was trimmed by 8 bases and V by 7 bases; bases with no gene match: 10. The CDR3 runs to 14 residues. The CDR3 nucleotides read TGTGCCAGTAAACCGGGACTAGTGTTCCATGAGCAGTTCTTC. It specifies CASKPGLVFHEQFF.

This clonotype has ten or more counts. V usage is TRBV12-3 or TRBV12-4 and J usage is TRBJ1-1; D might be TRBD1 (6 bases). There are 13 residues in the CDR3. Trimming pared 5 bases from V and 1 base from J, leaving 8 bases between. For the CDR3, the DNA is TGTGCCAGCAGTGGGACATGGAACACTGAAGCTTTCTTT. Protein sequence: CASSGTWNTEAFF.

Remarks on this clonotype: At one end the junction does not follow the germline gene, possibly because of a read error. The V and J genes are TRBV7-7 and TRBJ2-5; 14 positions agree with TRBD2. The CDR3 runs 16 residues. Germline V lookup: CDR1 SSHAT, CDR2 FNYEAQ (reference sequence). CDR3 nucleotides: TGTGCTAGCAGCTTAGGACTAGCGGGGGGAGGCGAGACCCAGTACTTC. This translates into CASSLGLAGGGETQYF.

This chain joins TRBV12-3 or TRBV12-4 and TRBJ2-1, with D tentatively TRBD1 (7 bases). CDR3 length: 16 amino acids. The V end was cut by 5 bases, the J end by 4 bases, with 18 bases between. CDR3 coding DNA: TGTGCCAGCAGTGAGACAGGGAGGCCGAGTTACAATGAGCAGTTCTTC. Its translation is CASSETGRPSYNEQFF.

This clonotype was found many times. This chain links TRBV30 with TRBJ2-7; no definite D call. CDR3 length equals 10 residues. CDR1 GTSNPN and CDR2 SVGIG come from the germline V gene (reference sequence). V lost 6 bases and J lost 6, with 9 bases in between. The CDR3 protein is CACRVGEQYF. DNA for the CDR3: TGTGCCTGCCGGGTGGGCGAGCAGTACTTC.

The CDR3 DNA follows: TGCGCCAGCAGCCAAGAGGCAGGGAGGTCCTACAATGAGCAGTTCTTC. Translating gives CASSQEAGRSYNEQFF. The chain combines TRBV4-1 with TRBJ2-1, with D possibly TRBD2 on 6 matching bases. Germline V gene sequence: CDR1 MGHRA, CDR2 YSYEKL. The CDR3 runs 16 residues. The V gene lost 0 bases and the J gene lost 1 base, with 10 bases spanning the gap.

The chain uses TRBV7-9 and TRBJ2-7, with unresolved D. CDR1 and CDR2 from the germline V gene are SEHNR and FQNEAQ (reference sequence). V was clipped by 1 base and J by 6 bases, with 7 bases between them. This CDR3 has 12 residues. DNA of the CDR3: TGTGCCAGCAGCTTAGGCGTGCGCGAGCAGTACTTC. Translating gives CASSLGVREQYF.

The sample holds one count of this clonotype. A read error may explain this, as a much larger clone is one base away. The chain links TRBV12-3 or TRBV12-4 to TRBJ2-1; TRBD1 matches 8 bases. This CDR3 has 11 amino acids. The CDR3 sequence: CASSLDREPYF. The CDR3 region has the DNA TGTGCCAGCAGCTTGGACAGGGAACCGTACTTC.

This chain uses TRBV5-1 with TRBJ2-3, with 10 bases identical to TRBD2. Germline V gene data show CDR1 as SGHRS and CDR2 as YFSETQ. The CDR3 length is 16 residues. The junction had 11 bases not matched to a gene; V was cut back by 2 bases and J by 8 bases. The CDR3 is CASSLPSGGNAGTQYF. CDR3 DNA sequence: TGCGCCAGCAGCTTACCTAGCGGGGGAAATGCAGGTACGCAGTATTTT.